This entry describes one T cell receptor (beta chain). The use of a sample-barcoded 5' primer and a J-beta primer mix characterized a second PCR of roughly 7 to 11 cycles. Tagging of each cDNA molecule was performed by a template-switch adaptor with 12 random nucleotides. TCRdb re-analysed the 5' RACE reads in MiXCR, keeping a single row per CDR3 protein. Of 550,000 to 650,000 distinct CDR3 sequences listed, around a quarter are singletons. The data originate from a study of blood T cells in healthy people across ages. CDR3 length: 12 residues. In germline, CDR1 is SNHLY, CDR2 FYNNEI. V lost 6 bases and J lost 1, with 4 bases in between. These data were also filed under a second study, of T cells of mothers and their children.

Material: blood. The clonotype originates from a boy aged 2 to 10 in good health. The rearrangement links TRBV2 to TRBJ2-1, with D hard to call. This CDR3 reads CASSKSYNEQFF. Here the CDR3 DNA reads TGTGCCAGCAGCAAGTCCTACAATGAGCAGTTCTTC.